These 12 T cell receptor beta chains were all obtained from the same sample, sequenced in a study of T cell responses to AZD1222 COVID-19 vaccine. Method: immunoSEQ multiplex PCR; TCRdb's copy keeps in-frame clones and lacks some. The table shows 150,000 to 200,000 clones, with just over 90% occurring only once. This specimen consisted of peripheral blood, obtained on day 0 of AZD1222 vaccination. Receptors were obtained from an adult in good health.

The chain recombines TRBV6-1 with TRBJ2-7; D call uncertain. Germline assignment: CDR1 MNHNS and CDR2 SASEGT. The CDR3 runs to 14 residues. V was pared by 1 base and J by 7 bases, with 14 bases between. The CDR3 coding sequence is TGTGCCAGCAGTGAAGGGGCAAGGGTAGGAGAGCAGTACTTC. Its translation: CASSEGARVGEQYF.

V is TRBV5-4 and J is TRBJ2-7, with D possibly TRBD2 on 6 matching bases. V was shortened by 6 bases and J by 6 bases, with 16 bases between the two germline ends. This CDR3 has 13 amino acids. The germline V gene has CDR1 SGHNT and CDR2 YYREEE (reference sequence). The DNA of the CDR3 is TGTGCCAGCACCCGGGTCGGGGGACGCGAGCAGTACTTC. This sequence encodes CASTRVGGREQYF.

This clone has just one count. The chain recombines TRBV6-5 with TRBJ2-1; unclear D gene. Germline-derived CDR1 and CDR2 are MNHEY and SVGAGI. V lost 1 base and J 9 bases, leaving 4 bases between the germline ends. The CDR3 has 11 residues. Written as DNA, the CDR3 is TGTGCCAGCAGTTACTACGGTGAGCAGTTCTTC. This sequence encodes CASSYYGEQFF.

The V and J genes are TRBV6-2 or TRBV6-3 and TRBJ1-6; no reliable D call. Trimming removed 0 bases at V and 8 bases at J, with 11 bases between. This CDR3 has 15 amino acids. Germline CDR1 is MNHEY and CDR2 is SVGEGT. DNA for the CDR3: TGTGCCAGCAGTTACTCATCCTTGACGGATTCACCCCTCCACTTT. Protein sequence: CASSYSSLTDSPLHF.

J is TRBJ1-3 and V is TRBV9; D gene ambiguous. CDR1 is SGDLS, CDR2 YYNGEE, per germline. V was shortened by 4 bases and J by 4 bases, with 15 bases between the two germline ends. The CDR3 has 15 amino acids. The CDR3 loop is CASSLGMVHGNTIYF. CDR3 nucleotides: TGTGCCAGCAGCCTAGGCATGGTACACGGAAACACCATATATTTT.

The chain uses TRBV27 and TRBJ1-5, with D hard to call. The CDR3 spans 14 residues. The germline V gene has CDR1 MNHEY and CDR2 SMNVEV (reference sequence). The V gene lost 4 bases and the J gene lost 0 bases, with 7 bases spanning the gap. The CDR3 bases are TGTGCCAGCAGTTCAGAATATAGCAATCAGCCCCAGCATTTT. As protein: CASSSEYSNQPQHF.

In this sample, this clone turned up a few times. The chain joins TRBV12-3 or TRBV12-4 to TRBJ1-1; D gene ambiguous. This CDR3 comprises 12 residues. V dropped 1 base and J dropped 5 bases, with 5 bases sitting between them. The CDR3 protein is CASSLVVTEAFF. The CDR3 region has the DNA TGTGCCAGCAGTTTAGTAGTGACTGAAGCTTTCTTT.

V gene TRBV18 combines with J gene TRBJ2-2; possible D gene TRBD1, 6 bases. The CDR3 sequence is 16 residues long. V gave up 1 base and J gave up 0 bases, with 9 bases separating them. CDR1 and CDR2 (germline): KGHSH, LQKENI. For the CDR3, the DNA is TGTGCCAGCTCACCACAGGACAGCGCGAACACCGGGGAGCTGTTTTTT. Residues: CASSPQDSANTGELFF. Combining the CDR3 with reference TRBV18 and TRBJ2-2 gives the whole variable domain NAGVMQNPRHLVRRRGQEARLRCSPMKGHSHVYWYRQLPEEGLKFMVYLQKENIIDESGMPKERFSAEFPKEGPSILRIQQVVRGDSAAYFCASSPQDSANTGELFFGEGSRLTVL.

The chain joins TRBV4-1 to TRBJ1-1, with 9 bases matching TRBD1. The germline CDR1 and CDR2 sequences are MGHRA and YSYEKL. Trimming removed 3 bases from V and 1 base from J; junction bases left unmatched: 3. This CDR3 region has 15 residues. The CDR3 here is CASSQWTGANTEAFF. The CDR3 region has the DNA TGCGCCAGCAGCCAGTGGACAGGGGCGAACACTGAAGCTTTCTTT.

This clone was seen only once. The rearrangement links TRBV2 to TRBJ1-5; 7 bases are shared with TRBD1. The V gene end was trimmed by 4 bases and the J gene end by 5 bases; junction bases not matched to a gene: 8. There are 15 residues in the CDR3. Germline V gives CDR1 SNHLY, CDR2 FYNNEI. CDR3 protein: CASSAGQQSYQPQHF. The CDR3 DNA is TGTGCCAGCAGTGCGGGACAGCAAAGTTATCAGCCCCAGCATTTT.

The genes are TRBV7-9 and TRBJ1-1, with 7 positions matching TRBD1. This CDR3 has 12 amino acids. V shed 3 bases, J shed 8 bases, and the junction held 3 bases outside the gene matches. Per germline, CDR1 SEHNR and CDR2 FQNEAQ (reference sequence). CDR3 sequence: CASSFLTGEAFF. The CDR3 DNA reads TGTGCCAGCAGCTTCCTGACAGGGGAAGCTTTCTTT.

CDR3 amino acids: CASSATGVGTQAFF. Here the CDR3 DNA reads TGCGCCAGCAGTGCCACCGGTGTGGGGACCCAAGCTTTCTTT. The chain has TRBV10-2 and TRBJ1-1, with D tentatively TRBD1 (5 bases). There are 14 residues in the CDR3. V was clipped by 4 bases and J by 9 bases, with 18 bases between them. Germline CDR1 is WSHSY and CDR2 is SAAADI.